The 6 T cell receptor beta chains given below trace back to one sample, sequenced in a study of cytomegalovirus exposure and HLA in healthy donors. The PCR made use of 60 Vbeta and 13 Jbeta primers. Assay: immunoSEQ multiplex PCR; the TCRdb copy retains only in-frame clones and omits some. This sample yields over 85,000 clones, of which less than 8% are seen a single time; about 2.1% belongs to the top ten. The material sequenced was PBMCs. Every receptor here comes from a man aged 50 or older in good health and CMV-seronegative.

The V and J genes are TRBV5-4 and TRBJ2-3; TRBD2 matches 11 bases. CDR1 is SGHNT, CDR2 YYREEE, per germline (reference sequence). The CDR3 has 16 amino acids. J lost 2 bases, V lost 0 bases, and 2 bases had no gene match. CDR3 sequence: CASSLGSGGATDTQYF. For the CDR3, the DNA is TGTGCCAGCAGCTTGGGTAGCGGGGGGGCCACAGATACGCAGTATTTT.

The chain links TRBV2 to TRBJ1-2, with D possibly matching TRBD1 (5 bases). Germline V CDR1 and CDR2: SNHLY, FYNNEI. Trimming removed 0 bases at V and 4 bases at J, with 15 bases between. The CDR3 is made up of 16 amino acids. The CDR3 protein is CASSEARGGPGYGYTF. The CDR3 DNA is TGTGCCAGCAGTGAAGCGCGGGGCGGCCCTGGCTATGGCTACACCTTC.

The chain combines TRBV28 with TRBJ2-5, with 9 nucleotides matching TRBD1. Losses at the gene ends were 6 bases for V and 6 bases for J; bases not matched to a gene: 11. Germline CDR1 MDHEN, CDR2 SYDVKM. This CDR3 comprises 15 residues. CDR3 residues: CASREPGQGAKTQYF. DNA for the CDR3: TGTGCCAGCAGAGAACCGGGACAGGGAGCGAAGACCCAGTACTTC.

The gene calls are TRBV19 and TRBJ1-1; D possibly corresponds to TRBD1 (5 bases). Trimming took 7 bases from V and 3 from J, leaving 18 bases between them. The CDR3 extends over 15 amino acids. Germline V CDR1 and CDR2: LNHDA, SQIVND (reference sequence). The CDR3 sequence is CASTESTGLYTEAFF. The CDR3 DNA sequence: TGTGCCAGTACTGAATCCACAGGTTTGTACACTGAAGCTTTCTTT.

V usage is TRBV28 and J usage is TRBJ1-4; D perhaps matches TRBD1 (5 bases). The V end was cut by 5 bases, the J end by 8 bases, with 24 bases between. From germline, CDR1 is MDHEN and CDR2 SYDVKM. CDR3 size: 17 residues. This CDR3 is CASSPVIGYRGSEKLFF. CDR3 bases: TGTGCCAGCAGTCCTGTTATCGGGTATCGGGGGAGCGAAAAACTGTTTTTT.

This clone occurred a few times. The chain has TRBV14 and TRBJ2-2; a weak D match, TRBD2 (6 bases). Between the trimmed V and J ends, which lost 2 bases and 6 bases, there was a span of 7 bases. Germline CDR1 and CDR2: SGHDN and FVKESK. This CDR3 contains 13 residues. The CDR3 sequence is CASSQWEAGELFF. The CDR3 region has the DNA TGTGCCAGCAGCCAATGGGAGGCCGGGGAGCTGTTTTTT.